The 21 T cell receptor beta chains below come from one sample, sequenced in a study of blood T cell repertoires in COVID-19. This table comes from immunoSEQ multiplex PCR, and its TCRdb copy is limited to in-frame clones, with some not included. Among almost 200,000 clones listed, 85% were seen once. Input material: peripheral blood. These receptors originate from a man aged 60 to 69 with COVID-19, enrolled during active disease.

The V gene is TRBV4-3, the J gene TRBJ2-2, with 8 bases matching TRBD2. V was clipped by 1 base and J by 7 bases; unmatched bases: 8. The germline gives CDR1 LGHNA, CDR2 YSLEER. The CDR3 runs 16 residues. Here the CDR3 reads CASSQGGGRRGGELFF. The CDR3 bases are TGCGCCAGCAGCCAAGGGGGCGGGAGGCGAGGCGGGGAGCTGTTTTTT.

The genes are TRBV19 and TRBJ2-1; 11 bases are shared with TRBD1. The length of the CDR3 is 15 residues. With 6 bases clipped from V and 6 bases from J, the junction kept 7 bases outside the gene matches. Germline-derived CDR1 and CDR2 are LNHDA and SQIVND (reference sequence). CDR3 sequence: CASSPLDRGLNEQFF. The DNA of the CDR3 is TGTGCCAGTAGCCCCCTGGACAGGGGGCTCAATGAGCAGTTCTTC.

The V gene is TRBV7-9, the J gene TRBJ1-4, with D hard to call. V dropped 4 bases and J dropped 5 bases, with 8 bases sitting between them. The CDR3 has 13 residues. Germline V gives CDR1 SEHNR, CDR2 FQNEAQ (reference sequence). The CDR3 spells CASSSARNEKLFF. CDR3 DNA sequence: TGTGCCAGCAGCTCCGCCAGGAATGAAAAACTGTTTTTT. The variable domain in full, completed from reference TRBV7-9 and TRBJ1-4, reads DTGVSQNPRHKITKRGQNVTFRCDPISEHNRLYWYRQTLGQGPEFLTYFQNEAQLEKSRLLSDRFSAERPKGSFSTLEIQRTEQGDSAMYLCASSSARNEKLFFGSGTQLSVL.

J is TRBJ1-3 and V is TRBV5-1, with TRBD1 matching 8 bases. CDR1 is SGHRS, CDR2 YFSETQ, per germline. Unmatched junction bases numbered 9, after V lost 0 bases and J lost 4 bases. This CDR3 comprises 17 residues. The CDR3 nucleotides read TGCGCCAGCAGCTTGGAGTCAGGGGGCGCGTGGGGAAACACCATATATTTT. Amino acids: CASSLESGGAWGNTIYF.

The chain employs TRBV7-2 and TRBJ1-5; 8 nucleotides line up with TRBD1. The junction had 5 bases not matched to a gene; V was cut back by 4 bases and J by 3 bases. This CDR3 region has 15 residues. Per germline, CDR1 SGHTA and CDR2 FQGNSA. The CDR3 DNA reads as TGTGCCAGCAGCTCGACAGGGGTTGCCAATCAGCCCCAGCATTTT. Residues: CASSSTGVANQPQHF.

CDR3 sequence: CASSSPFQSYEQYF. The CDR3 DNA sequence: TGTGCCAGCAGCTCCCCGTTTCAGTCCTACGAGCAGTACTTC. This sequence joins TRBV11-1 and TRBJ2-7; D is unclear. Trimming removed 4 bases from V and 1 base from J, with 11 bases in between. This CDR3 is built from 14 residues. Germline V gene lookup returns CDR1 SGHAT and CDR2 FQDESV (reference sequence).

This clone has more than one count but fewer than ten. This rearrangement joins TRBV24-1 to TRBJ2-2, with a possible D match to TRBD1 (6 bases). V was pared by 4 bases and J by 5 bases, with 16 bases between. Germline assignment: CDR1 KGHDR and CDR2 SFDVKD. This CDR3 comprises 16 residues. The CDR3 nucleotides are TGTGCCACCAGTGACCCACAGGGATGGGGAACCGGGGAGCTGTTTTTT. Its protein is CATSDPQGWGTGELFF.

Here the CDR3 DNA reads TGCGCCAGCAGTAGGACAGGGGAAGGTGGCTACACCTTC. Amino acids: CASSRTGEGGYTF. This sequence joins TRBV5-1 and TRBJ1-2; 9 bases line up with TRBD1. CDR3 length equals 13 residues. The ends lost 5 bases at V and 7 bases at J; junction bases unmatched: 6. Germline CDR1 is SGHRS and CDR2 is YFSETQ.

This clone was detected a few times. The V call is TRBV18, the J call TRBJ2-5; 8 nucleotides line up with TRBD1. The length of the CDR3 is 14 residues. The germline V gene encodes CDR1 KGHSH and CDR2 LQKENI. Trimming at V came to 3 bases and at J to 4 bases, leaving 4 bases not matched to a gene. DNA of the CDR3: TGTGCCAGCTCACCGCCAGGGGGCCGAGAGACCCAGTACTTC. Translating gives CASSPPGGRETQYF.

CDR3 nucleotide sequence: TGTGCCAGCAGCCCCGGGACAACGGCTCTTGACCAGTACTTC. Translation: CASSPGTTALDQYF. The chain uses TRBV11-1 and TRBJ2-5, with D tentatively TRBD1 (6 bases). The V end was cut by 5 bases, the J end by 10 bases, with 20 bases between. This CDR3 contains 14 residues. Per the germline V gene, CDR1 is SGHAT and CDR2 is FQDESV (reference sequence). The whole variable domain, filled in from reference TRBV11-1 and TRBJ2-5, reads EAEVAQSPRYKITEKSQAVAFWCDPISGHATLYWYRQILGQGPELLVQFQDESVVDDSQLPKDRFSAERLKGVDSTLKIQPAELGDSAMYLCASSPGTTALDQYFGPGTRLLVL.

V and J are TRBV7-9 and TRBJ2-3; 8 bases line up with TRBD1. The CDR3 runs to 17 residues. The V gene end was trimmed by 5 bases and the J gene end by 0 bases; junction bases not matched to a gene: 10. CDR1 and CDR2 (germline): SEHNR, FQNEAQ (reference sequence). This CDR3 is CASSVRQGRTSTDTQYF. Written as DNA, the CDR3 is TGTGCCAGCAGCGTGAGACAGGGGCGGACTAGCACAGATACGCAGTATTTT.

This clone came up a few times. The chain couples TRBV7-2 to TRBJ2-6; maybe TRBD2 (5 bases). This CDR3 has 15 amino acids. Trimming left V 2 bases short and J 3 bases short, with 8 bases between. Germline CDR1 is SGHTA and CDR2 is FQGNSA. The CDR3 DNA reads as TGTGCCAGCAGCTTAAGAGGGCTTGGGGCCAACGTCCTGACTTTC. Translated, it gives CASSLRGLGANVLTF.

The genes are TRBV3-1 (or the pseudogene TRBV3-2) and TRBJ1-2; D gene ambiguous. The CDR3 has 12 residues. Trimming shortened V by 3 bases and J by 6 bases, and 8 bases separated the two germline ends. The germline V gene has CDR1 LGHDT and CDR2 YNNKEL (reference sequence). In DNA, the CDR3 is TGTGCCAGCAGCCAGCTCGGAGATGGCTACACCTTC. Translated: CASSQLGDGYTF.

The count of this clone is one. Here the CDR3 DNA reads TGTGCCAGCAGCAGCCGACTAGCGAACGAGCAGTACTTC. Its protein product is CASSSRLANEQYF. This chain joins TRBV7-9 and TRBJ2-7, with TRBD2 matching over 8 bases. Germline assignment: CDR1 SEHNR and CDR2 FQNEAQ (reference sequence). There are 13 residues in the CDR3. After removal of 5 bases from V and 5 bases from J, the junction contained 5 bases not matched to a gene.

This clone was found once. V gene TRBV27 combines with J gene TRBJ1-6; possibly TRBD1 for D (6 bases). Germline loops: CDR1 MNHEY, CDR2 SMNVEV (reference sequence). Deletions cut 7 bases from V and 4 bases from J, with 14 bases between. The CDR3 covers 15 residues. The chain's CDR3 is CASTGGGRYNSPLHF. The CDR3 DNA follows: TGTGCCAGCACCGGGGGGGGCCGTTATAATTCACCCCTCCACTTT.

The sample holds a few counts of this clone. The rearrangement uses TRBV7-8 and TRBJ1-2, with 8 nucleotides matching TRBD1. The ends lost 4 bases at V and 8 bases at J; junction bases unmatched: 6. The CDR3 consists of 13 residues. CDR1 SGHVS and CDR2 FQNEAQ come from the germline V gene. The DNA for the CDR3 is TGTGCCAGCAGCTCGGACAGGGTAGGAGGCTACACCTTC. It encodes CASSSDRVGGYTF. Using reference TRBV7-8 and TRBJ1-2 for the parts outside the CDR3, the full variable domain is GAGVSQSPRYKVAKRGQDVALRCDPISGHVSLFWYQQALGQGPEFLTYFQNEAQLDKSGLPSDRFFAERPEGSVSTLKIQRTQQEDSAVYLCASSSDRVGGYTFGSGTRLTVV.

In this sample, this clone turned up many times. The J gene is TRBJ1-3, the V gene TRBV7-8, with 9 positions matching TRBD1. CDR1 SGHVS and CDR2 FQNEAQ come from the germline V gene. CDR3 size: 15 residues. Germline trimming cut 0 bases from V and 5 bases from J; bases unmatched to any gene: 2. The CDR3 spells CASSLAGTGRNTIYF. CDR3 coding DNA: TGTGCCAGCAGCTTAGCGGGGACAGGGAGAAACACCATATATTTT.

The rearrangement joins TRBV29-1 to TRBJ2-6, with D perhaps matching TRBD1 (6 bases). The CDR3 is 15 residues long. Trimming removed 4 bases from V and 3 bases from J, with 13 bases in between. Per germline, CDR1 SQVTM and CDR2 ANQGSEA. Here the CDR3 reads CSVGETGDGANVLTF. In DNA, the CDR3 is TGCAGCGTTGGGGAGACAGGCGATGGGGCCAACGTCCTGACTTTC. Full variable domain (rest looked up from reference TRBV29-1 and TRBJ2-6): SAVISQKPSRDICQRGTSLTIQCQVDSQVTMMFWYRQQPGQSLTLIATANQGSEATYESGFVIDKFPISRPNLTFSTLTVSNMSPEDSSIYLCSVGETGDGANVLTFGAGSRLTVL.

The chain carries TRBV7-2 and TRBJ1-6; possibly TRBD1 for D (6 bases). The V end was cut by 1 base, the J end by 10 bases, with 14 bases between. Germline V gene data show CDR1 as SGHTA and CDR2 as FQGNSA. The CDR3 is made up of 15 amino acids. CDR3 residues: CASSLDVGAGSPLHF. The CDR3 DNA follows: TGTGCCAGCAGCTTAGACGTGGGGGCCGGCTCACCCCTCCACTTT. Together with reference TRBV7-2 and TRBJ1-6, the CDR3 gives the full variable domain: GAGVSQSPSNKVTEKGKDVELRCDPISGHTALYWYRQSLGQGLEFLIYFQGNSAPDKSGLPSDRFSAERTGGSVSTLTIQRTQQEDSAVYLCASSLDVGAGSPLHFGNGTRLTVT.

The chain carries TRBV19 and TRBJ1-6; 7 nucleotides align to TRBD1. This CDR3 spans 13 amino acids. Losses at the gene ends were 3 bases for V and 10 bases for J; bases not matched to a gene: 3. Germline CDR1 reads LNHDA; CDR2 reads SQIVND (reference sequence). The CDR3 loop is CASSIDRESPLHF. In DNA, the CDR3 is TGTGCCAGTAGTATCGACAGGGAATCACCCCTCCACTTT. The full variable domain, in which reference TRBV19 and TRBJ1-6 provide the parts outside the CDR3, is DGGITQSPKYLFRKEGQNVTLSCEQNLNHDAMYWYRQDPGQGLRLIYYSQIVNDFQKGDIAEGYSVSREKKESFPLTVTSAQKNPTAFYLCASSIDRESPLHFGNGTRLTVT.

The CDR3 coding sequence is TGTGCCAGCTCTAGGACGGAGGCGGAGACCCAGTACTTC. This gives the protein CASSRTEAETQYF. V and J are TRBV18 and TRBJ2-5, with D possibly matching TRBD2 (5 bases). Per germline, CDR1 KGHSH and CDR2 LQKENI. The CDR3 loop spans 13 amino acids. V shed 6 bases and J shed 5 bases, with 13 bases lying between them.